The clone carrying this T cell receptor beta chain came up many times. What it binds is unknown. Per germline, CDR1 MGHRA and CDR2 YSYEKL. J was trimmed by 2 bases and V by 4 bases; bases with no gene match: 6. The CDR3 loop spans 16 amino acids. The entry originates in a study of T cells in Graves' hyperthyroidism and ophthalmopathy. Study background: The initial diagnosis was the point when peripheral blood was collected, ahead of any treatment. Findings and limits, study-wide: The model identified upcoming ophthalmopathy a median roughly 6 months ahead of onset.

RNA transcripts yielded amplified TCR beta CDR3 regions. During a first-round RT-PCR of the TCR CDR3, the HTBI primer set was used. TCRdb reanalysed the multiplex PCR reads using MiXCR and keeps one entry per CDR3 protein. This sample carries approximately 610,000 distinct CDR3 sequences, roughly 14% of them seen once, and the ten largest clones take around 4.5%. Diagnosing involved the use of clinical symptoms, serum thyroxine and TRAb, thyroid ultrasound and orbital computed tomography. The rearrangement links TRBV4-1 to TRBJ1-1; 11 nucleotides agree with TRBD1. The TCR was taken from a woman aged 40 to 50 with Graves' ophthalmopathy. Sequenced material: blood. The CDR3 nucleotides are TGCGCCAGCAGCCTAGGACAGGGGGCGAGTAACACTGAAGCTTTCTTT. Its translation: CASSLGQGASNTEAFF.